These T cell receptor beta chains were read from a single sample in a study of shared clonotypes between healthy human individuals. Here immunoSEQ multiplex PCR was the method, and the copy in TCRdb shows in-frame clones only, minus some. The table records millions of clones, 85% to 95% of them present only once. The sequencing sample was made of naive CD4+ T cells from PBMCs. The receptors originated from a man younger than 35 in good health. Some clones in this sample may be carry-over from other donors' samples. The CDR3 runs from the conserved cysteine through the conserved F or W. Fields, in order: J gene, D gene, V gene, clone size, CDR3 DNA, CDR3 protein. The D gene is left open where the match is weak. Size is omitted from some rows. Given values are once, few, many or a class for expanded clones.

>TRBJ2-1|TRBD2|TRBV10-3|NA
TGTGCCATCAGTGGACACATAGCGGGACAAATGTCTAATGAGCAGTTCTTC
CAISGHIAGQMSNEQFF
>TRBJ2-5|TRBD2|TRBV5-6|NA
TGTGCCAGCAGCTTGGTAGGGACTAGCAGTGAAGAGACCCAGTACTTC
CASSLVGTSSEETQYF
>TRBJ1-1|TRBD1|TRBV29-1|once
TGCAGCGCCGCCGGACAGGGAAGGGCCACTGAAGCTTTCTTT
CSAAGQGRATEAFF
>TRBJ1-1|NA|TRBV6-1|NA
TGTGCCAGCAGTGCCTACTGGACGTCGGGCACTGAAGCTTTCTTT
CASSAYWTSGTEAFF
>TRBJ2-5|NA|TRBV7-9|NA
TGTGCCAGCAGCGGGACACCCGGAGAGACCCAGTACTTC
CASSGTPGETQYF
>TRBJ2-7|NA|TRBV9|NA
TGTGCCAGCACCCCTACTAGCTCTTCTGCCTACGAGCAGTACTTC
CASTPTSSSAYEQYF
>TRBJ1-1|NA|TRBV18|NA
TGTGCCAGCTCACTCCATGAGTTGACAGGCGTAGGCACTGAAGCTTTCTTT
CASSLHELTGVGTEAFF
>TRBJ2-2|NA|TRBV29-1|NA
TGCAGCGTTGACAGAAAAAACACCGGGGAGCTGTTTTTT
CSVDRKNTGELFF
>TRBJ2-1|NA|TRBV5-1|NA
TGCGCCAGCAGCTTGGGTCGTCAGGGTTACTACAATGAGCAGTTCTTC
CASSLGRQGYYNEQFF
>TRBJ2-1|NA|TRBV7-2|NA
TGTGCCAGCAGCTTATCATCAGGGGCCGGTGGTGAGCAGTTCTTC
CASSLSSGAGGEQFF
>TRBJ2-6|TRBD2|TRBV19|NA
TGTGCCAGTAATCAGGGCGGGAGGGCCCCTGGGGCCAACGTCCTGACTTTC
CASNQGGRAPGANVLTF
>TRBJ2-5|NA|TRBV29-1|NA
TGCAGCGGCGGGGGACAGGCGGGCGAGACCCAGTACTTC
CSGGGQAGETQYF
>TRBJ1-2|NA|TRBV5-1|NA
TGCGCCAGCAGCTTGCCGCCGCCCATACAGGGCCTGCTTAACTATGGCTACACCTTC
CASSLPPPIQGLLNYGYTF
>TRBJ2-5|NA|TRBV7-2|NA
TGTGCCAGCAGCTCCAGGGTTGTGGAGACCCAGTACTTC
CASSSRVVETQYF
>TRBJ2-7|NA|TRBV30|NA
TGTGCCTGGAGTGGTTATTACGAGCAGTACTTC
CAWSGYYEQYF
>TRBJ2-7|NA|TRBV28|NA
TGTGCCAGCAGTTTAGCTTTGACAGGTCCCTACGAGCAGTACTTC
CASSLALTGPYEQYF
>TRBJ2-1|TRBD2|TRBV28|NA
TGTGCCAGCAGTTCCGCGAGCGGGACGCCTTACAATGAGCAGTTCTTC
CASSSASGTPYNEQFF
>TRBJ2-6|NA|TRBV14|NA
TGTGCCAGCAGCCAACTTTTGAGACCCTCTGGGGCCAACGTCCTGACTTTC
CASSQLLRPSGANVLTF
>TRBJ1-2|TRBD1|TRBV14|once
TGTGCCAGCAGCCAGGGACAGGGGGTCTATGGCTACACCTTC
CASSQGQGVYGYTF
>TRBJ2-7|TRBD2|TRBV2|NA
TGTGCCAGCAGTGAACTCGGGGGGATGAGCTCCTACGAGCAGTACTTC
CASSELGGMSSYEQYF
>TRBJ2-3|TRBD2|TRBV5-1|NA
TGCGCCAGCAGCTTGGGAAGCGGGAGGACCACAGATACGCAGTATTTT
CASSLGSGRTTDTQYF
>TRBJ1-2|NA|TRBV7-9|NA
TGTGCCAGCAGCTTGTGGAGGGGCGCAGGATATCGCTATGGCTACACCTTC
CASSLWRGAGYRYGYTF
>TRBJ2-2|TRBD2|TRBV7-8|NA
TGTGCCAGCAGCTTAGCGCTTCTAGCGGGAGAAACCGGGGAGCTGTTTTTT
CASSLALLAGETGELFF
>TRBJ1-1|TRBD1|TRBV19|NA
TGTGCCAGTAGTGTTGGACAGGGGGCGAATGCTTTCTTT
CASSVGQGANAFF
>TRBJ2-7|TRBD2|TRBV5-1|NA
TGCGCCAGCAGCCTGGGACTAGCGGAAACCCCATTAGACTCCTACGAGCAGTACTTC
CASSLGLAETPLDSYEQYF